The sequence of this TCR beta chain was determined in a study of cytomegalovirus exposure and HLA in healthy donors. Study-level information: An earlier analysis found around 120 million unique TCR beta sequences from about 190 million T cells. Study-level points and caveats: HLA alleles showed associations with 16,951 TCR beta sequences in a later analysis, at a 0.05 false discovery rate.

The CDR3 is made up of 15 amino acids. V was clipped by 8 bases and J by 0 bases, with 14 bases between them. The germline V gene encodes CDR1 MNHEY and CDR2 SVGAGI. Of note for this clone: Its antigen is undetermined.

Primers included in the PCR were 60 Vbeta and 13 Jbeta primers. Source study methods: Unique TCR beta chains numbered roughly 80 million in a later analysis, with approximately 10 million shared. Repertoires were generated with immunoSEQ multiplex PCR, while TCRdb's copy carries only in-frame clones and drops some. D and trimming were read from the DNA, whereas the V and J calls and clone size are those reported in that table. The sample has 150,000 to 200,000 clones; roughly 85% are singletons. The TCR originated in a man younger than 45 in good health and CMV-seropositive. Sequencing used PBMCs. The genes are TRBV6-5 and TRBJ2-1; no clear D. Here the CDR3 reads CASSPDRSSYNEQFF. DNA of the CDR3: TGTGCCAGCTCCCCCGATCGGAGCTCCTACAATGAGCAGTTCTTC.